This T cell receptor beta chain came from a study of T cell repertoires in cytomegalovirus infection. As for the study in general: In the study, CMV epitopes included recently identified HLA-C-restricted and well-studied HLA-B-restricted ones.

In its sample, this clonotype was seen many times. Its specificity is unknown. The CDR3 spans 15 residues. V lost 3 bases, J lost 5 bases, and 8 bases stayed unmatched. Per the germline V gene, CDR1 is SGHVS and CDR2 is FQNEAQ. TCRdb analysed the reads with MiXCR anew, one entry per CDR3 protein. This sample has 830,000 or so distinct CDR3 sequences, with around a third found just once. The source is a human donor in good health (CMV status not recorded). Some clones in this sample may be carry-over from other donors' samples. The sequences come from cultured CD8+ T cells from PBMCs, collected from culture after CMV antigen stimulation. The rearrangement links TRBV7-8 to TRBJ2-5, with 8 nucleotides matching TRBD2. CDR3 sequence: CASSFHPGLGETQYF. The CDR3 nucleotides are TGTGCCAGCAGCTTTCACCCGGGACTAGGGGAGACCCAGTACTTC.